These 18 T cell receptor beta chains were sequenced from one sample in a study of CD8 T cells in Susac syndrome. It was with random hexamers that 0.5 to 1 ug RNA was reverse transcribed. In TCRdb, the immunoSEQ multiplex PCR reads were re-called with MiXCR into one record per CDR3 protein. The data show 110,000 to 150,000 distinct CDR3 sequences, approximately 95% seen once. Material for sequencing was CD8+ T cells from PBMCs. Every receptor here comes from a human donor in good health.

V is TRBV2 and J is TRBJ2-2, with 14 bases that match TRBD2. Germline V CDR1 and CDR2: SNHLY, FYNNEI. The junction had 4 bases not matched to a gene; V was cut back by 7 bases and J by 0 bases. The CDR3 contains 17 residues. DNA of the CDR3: TGTGCCAGCACTGGGACTAGCGGGAGAGCGAACACCGGGGAGCTGTTTTTT. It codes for CASTGTSGRANTGELFF.

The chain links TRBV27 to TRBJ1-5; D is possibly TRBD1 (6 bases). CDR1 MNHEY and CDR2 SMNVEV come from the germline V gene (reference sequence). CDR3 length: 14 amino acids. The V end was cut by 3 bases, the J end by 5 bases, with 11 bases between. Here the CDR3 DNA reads TGTGCCAGCAGTTTGGCAGGGGTTTATCAGCCCCAGCATTTT. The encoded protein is CASSLAGVYQPQHF.

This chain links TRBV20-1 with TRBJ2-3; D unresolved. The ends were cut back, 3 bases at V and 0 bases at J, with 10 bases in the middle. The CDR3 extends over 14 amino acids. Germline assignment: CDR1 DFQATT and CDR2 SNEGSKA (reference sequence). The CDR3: CSASDFKSTDTQYF. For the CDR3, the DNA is TGCAGTGCTAGCGACTTCAAGAGCACAGATACGCAGTATTTT.

As DNA, the CDR3 is TGTGCCAGCAGTGCTGCATGGGGACAAGAGACCCAGTACTTC. Translated: CASSAAWGQETQYF. The rearrangement joins TRBV25-1 to TRBJ2-5; D gene ambiguous. The V and J ends lost 4 bases and 2 bases respectively, with 11 bases between them. The V gene's germline CDR1 is MGHDK and CDR2 SYGVNS. The CDR3 has 14 amino acids.

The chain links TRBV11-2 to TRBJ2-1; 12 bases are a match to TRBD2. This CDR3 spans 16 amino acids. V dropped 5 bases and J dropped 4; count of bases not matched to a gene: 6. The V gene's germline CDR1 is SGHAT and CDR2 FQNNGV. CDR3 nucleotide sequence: TGTGCCAGCAGCCCGGGACTAGCGGGTAAATACAATGAGCAGTTCTTC. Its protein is CASSPGLAGKYNEQFF.

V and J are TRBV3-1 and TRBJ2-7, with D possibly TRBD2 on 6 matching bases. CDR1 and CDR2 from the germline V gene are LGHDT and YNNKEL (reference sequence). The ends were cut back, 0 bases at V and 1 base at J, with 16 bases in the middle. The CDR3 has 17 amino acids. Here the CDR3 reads CASSQDLGRDDSYEQYF. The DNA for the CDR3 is TGTGCCAGCAGCCAAGATCTCGGGCGGGATGATTCCTACGAGCAGTACTTC.

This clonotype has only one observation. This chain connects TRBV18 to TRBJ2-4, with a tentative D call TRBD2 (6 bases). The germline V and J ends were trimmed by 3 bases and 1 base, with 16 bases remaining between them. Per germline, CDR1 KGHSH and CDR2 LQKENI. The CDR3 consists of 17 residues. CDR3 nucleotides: TGTGCCAGCTCACCGTCAGGCGGGGCAATTGCCAAAAACATTCAGTACTTC. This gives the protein CASSPSGGAIAKNIQYF.

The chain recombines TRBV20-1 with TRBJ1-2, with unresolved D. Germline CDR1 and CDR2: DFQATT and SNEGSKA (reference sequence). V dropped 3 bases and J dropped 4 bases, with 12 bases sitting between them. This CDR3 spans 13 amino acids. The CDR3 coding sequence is TGCAGTGCTAGGATAGGCTTCGGCTATGGCTACACCTTC. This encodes CSARIGFGYGYTF.

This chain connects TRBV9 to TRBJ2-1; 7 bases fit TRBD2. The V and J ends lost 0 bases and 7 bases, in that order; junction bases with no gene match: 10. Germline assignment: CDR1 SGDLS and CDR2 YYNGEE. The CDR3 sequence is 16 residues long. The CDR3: CASSVESLGRLNEQFF. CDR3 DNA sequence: TGTGCCAGCAGCGTAGAGTCCCTCGGGAGGCTGAATGAGCAGTTCTTC.

CDR3 amino acids: CASRETGENTEAFF. CDR3 sequence (DNA): TGTGCCAGCAGGGAGACAGGGGAGAACACTGAAGCTTTCTTT. This chain connects TRBV2 to TRBJ1-1; 8 bases line up with TRBD1. V was pared by 6 bases and J by 1 base, with 4 bases of the junction left unmatched. The CDR3 contains 14 residues. Looked up from germline, CDR1 is SNHLY and CDR2 is FYNNEI.

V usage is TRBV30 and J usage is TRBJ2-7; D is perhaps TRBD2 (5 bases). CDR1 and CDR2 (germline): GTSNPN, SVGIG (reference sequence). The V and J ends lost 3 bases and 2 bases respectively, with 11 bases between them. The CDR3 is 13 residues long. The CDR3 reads CAWSPGVTYEQYF. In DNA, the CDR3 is TGTGCCTGGAGCCCCGGGGTCACCTACGAGCAGTACTTC.

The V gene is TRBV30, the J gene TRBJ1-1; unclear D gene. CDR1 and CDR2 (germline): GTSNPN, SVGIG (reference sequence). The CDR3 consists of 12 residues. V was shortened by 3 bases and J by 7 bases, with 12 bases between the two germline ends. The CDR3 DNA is TGTGCCTGGAGCCCTCTTGTCGGTGAAGCTTTCTTT. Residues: CAWSPLVGEAFF.

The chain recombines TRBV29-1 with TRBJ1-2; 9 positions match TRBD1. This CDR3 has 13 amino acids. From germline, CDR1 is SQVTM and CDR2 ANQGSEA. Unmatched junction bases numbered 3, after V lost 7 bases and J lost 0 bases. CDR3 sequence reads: CSGGQGANYGYTF. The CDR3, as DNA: TGCAGCGGGGGACAGGGAGCTAACTATGGCTACACCTTC.

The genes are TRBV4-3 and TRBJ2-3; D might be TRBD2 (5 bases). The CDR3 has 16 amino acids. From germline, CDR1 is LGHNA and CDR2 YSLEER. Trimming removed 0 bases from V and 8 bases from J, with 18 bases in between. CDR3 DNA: TGCGCCAGCAGCCAAGATCTTGAGGGAGAACTCCGTACGCAGTATTTT. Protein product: CASSQDLEGELRTQYF.

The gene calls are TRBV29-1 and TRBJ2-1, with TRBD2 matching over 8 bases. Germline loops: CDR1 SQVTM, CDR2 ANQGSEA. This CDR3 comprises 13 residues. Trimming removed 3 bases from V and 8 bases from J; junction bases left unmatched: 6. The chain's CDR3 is CSVDSSGSYEQFF. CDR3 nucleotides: TGCAGCGTTGATTCCAGCGGGAGCTATGAGCAGTTCTTC.

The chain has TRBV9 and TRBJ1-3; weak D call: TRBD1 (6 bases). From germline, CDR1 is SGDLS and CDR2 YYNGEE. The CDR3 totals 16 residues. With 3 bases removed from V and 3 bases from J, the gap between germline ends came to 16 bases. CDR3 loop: CASSDHPGVDGNTIYF. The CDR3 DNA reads TGTGCCAGCAGCGACCACCCAGGGGTAGATGGAAACACCATATATTTT.

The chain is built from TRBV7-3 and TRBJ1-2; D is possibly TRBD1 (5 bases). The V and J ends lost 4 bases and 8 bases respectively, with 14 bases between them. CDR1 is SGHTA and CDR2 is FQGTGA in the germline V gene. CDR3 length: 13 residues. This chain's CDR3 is CASSSATGEGYTF. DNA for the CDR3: TGTGCCAGCAGCTCCGCTACGGGGGAAGGCTACACCTTC.

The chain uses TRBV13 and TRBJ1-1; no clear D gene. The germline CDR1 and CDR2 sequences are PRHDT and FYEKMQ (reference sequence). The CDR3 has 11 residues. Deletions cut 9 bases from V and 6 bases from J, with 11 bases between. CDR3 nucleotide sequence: TGTGCCAGTACGTACGCCTCTGAAGCTTTCTTT. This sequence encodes CASTYASEAFF.